This TCR beta chain was sequenced during a study of cytomegalovirus exposure and HLA in healthy donors. Study outcomes and limitations: One cluster of highly shared sequence variants probably arose as a sequencing artifact. It was only CMV serostatus that was available as immune exposure information. In the analysis, some V segments, TRBV6-2 and TRBV6-3 included, were excluded as indistinguishable.

CDR1 is MNHNS, CDR2 SASEGT, per germline. V lost 6 bases, J lost 7 bases, and 7 bases stayed unmatched. CDR3 size: 15 residues. 60 Vbeta and 13 Jbeta primers were used in PCR. Original processing notes: Later, roughly 80 million unique TCR beta chains were counted in an analysis, and roughly 10 million of them were shared. Assay used: immunoSEQ multiplex PCR; TCRdb lists only in-frame clones, some missing. Clone size and V and J calls were adopted from that table, with D and trimming inferred from the DNA. Among roughly 130,000 clones, approximately 82% were seen once, and the ten largest hold 2.7%. To note about this clone: The target antigen is unknown.

Source material: PBMCs. The source of this sequence is a boy between 2 and 15 years old in good health and CMV-seronegative. This chain connects TRBV6-1 to TRBJ2-1; 12 bases agree with TRBD2. The CDR3 DNA follows: TGTGCCAGCAGCCAACTAGCGGGAGGTAGGAATGAGCAGTTCTTC. It encodes CASSQLAGGRNEQFF.